Listed below are T cell receptor beta chains from one sample, sequenced in a study of metastatic and nonmetastatic thyroid tumors. Using MiXCR, TCRdb re-called clones from the PCR reads. Here the sample spans 25,000 to 35,000 clones, under 4.5% being singletons. Input material: blood. These receptor sequences come from a female donor with papillary thyroid cancer or a benign thyroid nodule (not recorded which). Some clones in this sample may be carry-over from other donors' samples. The CDR3 runs from the conserved cysteine through the conserved F or W. The order of the fields is J gene, V gene, clone size, D gene, CDR3 protein, CDR3 DNA. A D gene is named only where the DNA matches it firmly. Size is omitted from some rows. Given values are once, few, many or a class for expanded clones.

TRBJ1-6 TRBV3-1 few TRBD1 CASSPTGASPLHF TGTGCCAGCAGCCCGACAGGGGCGTCACCCCTCCACTTT
TRBJ1-1 TRBV11-3 many NA CASSFRGGGIAFF TGTGCCAGCAGCTTTCGCGGGGGGGGAATCGCTTTCTTT
TRBJ2-3 TRBV20-1 few TRBD2 CSAPSASGDTDTQYF TGCAGTGCCCCTTCGGCTAGCGGGGACACAGATACGCAGTATTTT
TRBJ1-2 TRBV19 NA NA CASSIRVNYGYTF TGTGCCAGTAGTATTCGAGTTAACTATGGCTACACCTTC
TRBJ1-3 TRBV30 once NA CAWNLDRYSGNTIYF TGTGCCTGGAACCTGGACAGATACTCTGGAAACACCATATATTTT
TRBJ1-2 TRBV14 few TRBD1 CASNTLGQAYYGYTF TGTGCCAGCAACACCCTGGGACAGGCCTACTATGGCTACACCTTC
TRBJ2-1 TRBV20-1 many NA CSATSSRRERDNEQFF TGCAGTGCGACCTCGTCGCGACGGGAGAGGGACAATGAGCAGTTCTTC
TRBJ2-5 TRBV29-1 many NA CSVVGGPAGRVETQYF TGCAGCGTTGTCGGGGGCCCAGCGGGAAGGGTGGAGACCCAGTACTTC
TRBJ2-2 TRBV6-2/TRBV6-3 few NA CATKLQGRAGELFF TGTGCCACCAAACTACAGGGAAGGGCCGGGGAGCTGTTTTTT
TRBJ1-2 TRBV6-4 few NA CASSDRAGSGYTF TGTGCCAGCAGTGACAGGGCTGGGAGTGGCTACACCTTC
TRBJ2-3 TRBV6-2/TRBV6-3 NA NA CASSYSGLGRGMGDTQYF TGTGCCAGCAGTTACTCGGGTCTTGGACGGGGCATGGGAGATACGCAGTATTTT
TRBJ1-3 TRBV7-9 many NA CASSERRWRTSSGNTIYF TGTGCCAGCAGCGAAAGAAGGTGGAGGACTAGCTCTGGAAACACCATATATTTT
TRBJ2-1 TRBV6-2/TRBV6-3 NA TRBD1 CASIDSPTGSSYNEQFF TGTGCCAGCATCGATTCCCCGACAGGGAGCTCCTACAATGAGCAGTTCTTC
TRBJ2-3 TRBV20-1 NA NA CSAQDSWRGNTDTQYF TGCAGTGCTCAGGACAGTTGGCGGGGTAACACAGATACGCAGTATTTT
TRBJ2-1 TRBV6-1 NA NA CASSLSGYNEQFF TGTGCCAGCAGTCTGAGCGGGTACAATGAGCAGTTCTTC
TRBJ2-1 TRBV12-3/TRBV12-4 few TRBD2 CASSPLSGIYNEQFF TGTGCCAGCAGTCCTCTTAGCGGGATTTACAATGAGCAGTTCTTC
TRBJ2-1 TRBV20-1 NA NA CSASHYNEQFF TGCAGTGCTAGTCACTACAATGAGCAGTTCTTC
TRBJ2-3 TRBV12-3/TRBV12-4 NA NA CASSQTGATRDTQYF TGTGCCAGCAGTCAGACAGGCGCTACACGAGATACGCAGTATTTT
TRBJ2-5 TRBV12-3/TRBV12-4 NA NA CSSSPTGPTSRTQYF TGTTCCAGCAGCCCGACTGGACCGACGTCCCGGACCCAGTACTTC
TRBJ2-2 TRBV7-2 NA NA CASSTDRYNTGELFF TGTGCCAGCAGCACAGACAGGTACAACACCGGGGAGCTGTTTTTT
TRBJ1-1 TRBV28 NA NA CASSPHLVFTEAFF TGTGCCAGCAGCCCGCATTTGGTTTTCACTGAAGCTTTCTTT
TRBJ2-2 TRBV7-3 few NA CASSLTAGATGELFF TGTGCCAGCAGCTTAACTGCCGGCGCCACCGGGGAGCTGTTTTTT
TRBJ2-1 TRBV27 few NA CASSARGLFYNEQFF TGTGCCAGCAGTGCGCGCGGTCTTTTTTACAATGAGCAGTTCTTC
TRBJ2-1 TRBV19 NA NA CASSIRPYNEQFF TGTGCCAGTAGTATTAGACCGTACAATGAGCAGTTCTTC
TRBJ1-4 TRBV5-1 many NA CASSLATGMGSEKLFF TGCGCCAGCAGCTTGGCCACGGGTATGGGGAGTGAAAAACTGTTTTTT
TRBJ1-2 TRBV20-1 many NA CSATSDRKASYGYTF TGCAGTGCTACCTCAGACAGGAAAGCTAGCTATGGCTACACCTTC
TRBJ1-2 TRBV12-3/TRBV12-4 few NA CVSSGTNYGYTF TGTGTCAGCAGTGGGACAAACTATGGCTACACCTTC
TRBJ2-3 TRBV7-2 NA TRBD2 CASTLRGAGVDTQYF TGTGCCAGCACCCTTCGCGGGGCGGGGGTGGATACGCAGTATTTT
TRBJ2-2 TRBV6-2/TRBV6-3 NA NA CASSDNTWELFF TGTGCCAGCAGTGACAACACCTGGGAGCTGTTTTTT
TRBJ2-7 TRBV6-2/TRBV6-3 NA TRBD1 CASSRTGAYEQYF TGTGCCAGCAGTCGGACAGGCGCCTACGAGCAGTACTTC
TRBJ2-5 TRBV29-1 many TRBD1 CSGRQGARETQYF TGCAGCGGCCGACAGGGGGCAAGAGAGACCCAGTACTTC
TRBJ2-2 TRBV9 NA NA CAISPLGANNGELFF TGTGCCATCAGCCCGCTAGGGGCGAACAACGGGGAGCTGTTTTTT
TRBJ2-7 TRBV28 many NA CAIKDRFDEQYF TGTGCCATTAAAGACAGGTTCGACGAGCAGTACTTC
TRBJ2-2 TRBV5-1 few NA CASSFPRVTGELFF TGCGCCAGCAGCTTCCCGCGGGTCACCGGGGAGCTGTTTTTT
TRBJ1-2 TRBV10-3 NA TRBD1 CAISDRQGGGYTF TGTGCCATCAGCGACCGACAGGGCGGAGGCTACACCTTC
TRBJ2-2 TRBV28 NA NA CASSFATANTGELFF TGTGCCAGCAGTTTCGCCACCGCGAACACCGGGGAGCTGTTTTTT
TRBJ2-1 TRBV6-1 medium-sized TRBD1 CASSAGTEYNEQFF TGTGCCAGCAGTGCGGGGACAGAGTACAATGAGCAGTTCTTC
TRBJ2-7 TRBV7-8 many NA CASSLAGRLGQSYEQYF TGTGCCAGCAGCTTAGCGGGGAGGCTCGGTCAGAGTTACGAGCAGTACTTC
TRBJ1-1 TRBV6-1 NA NA CASSLGMNTESFF TGTGCCAGCAGCCTTGGTATGAACACTGAATCTTTCTTT
TRBJ1-3 TRBV10-3 many TRBD1 CAITPLGQGAGGNTIYF TGTGCCATCACACCCCTCGGACAGGGGGCAGGTGGAAACACCATATATTTT
TRBJ2-3 TRBV20-1 NA TRBD2 CSASAGGPTDTQYF TGCAGTGCTTCAGCGGGAGGGCCCACAGATACGCAGTATTTT
TRBJ1-5 TRBV20-1 many TRBD1 CSATRDRQNQPQHF TGCAGTGCTACCCGGGACAGACAAAATCAGCCCCAGCATTTT
TRBJ1-2 TRBV15 NA NA CASSRDPQRDNGYTF TGTGCCTCCAGCAGAGATCCACAGCGAGATAATGGCTACACCTTC
TRBJ2-7 TRBV20-1 few NA CSVQGTYEQYF TGCAGTGTGCAGGGGACCTACGAGCAGTACTTC
TRBJ2-1 TRBV5-5 many NA CASSLKFIAAYNEQFF TGTGCCAGCAGCTTGAAGTTTATAGCGGCCTACAATGAGCAGTTCTTC
TRBJ2-7 TRBV6-2/TRBV6-3 many TRBD2 CASSYAGGVYEQYF TGTGCCAGCAGTTACGCGGGGGGCGTTTACGAGCAGTACTTC
TRBJ2-1 TRBV16 few NA CASSQWASDEQFF TGTGCCAGCAGCCAATGGGCCAGCGATGAGCAGTTCTTC